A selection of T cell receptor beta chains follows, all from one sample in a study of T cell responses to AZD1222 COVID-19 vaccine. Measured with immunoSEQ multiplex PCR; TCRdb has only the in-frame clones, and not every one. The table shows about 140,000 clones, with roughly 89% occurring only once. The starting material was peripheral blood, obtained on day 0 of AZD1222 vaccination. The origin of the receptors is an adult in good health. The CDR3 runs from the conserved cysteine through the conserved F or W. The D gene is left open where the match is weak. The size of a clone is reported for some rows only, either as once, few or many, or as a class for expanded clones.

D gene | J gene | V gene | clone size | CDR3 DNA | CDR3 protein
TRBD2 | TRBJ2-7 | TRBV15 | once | TGTGCCACCAGCAGATCTGGGGGGGGACGATACGAGCAGTACTTC | CATSRSGGGRYEQYF
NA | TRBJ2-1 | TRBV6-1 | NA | TGTGCCAGCAGTGAAATAAGAGAAGGAGTTGAGCAGTTCTTC | CASSEIREGVEQFF
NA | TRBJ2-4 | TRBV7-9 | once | TGTGCCAGCAGCTTAGCCAAAAACATTCAGTACTTC | CASSLAKNIQYF
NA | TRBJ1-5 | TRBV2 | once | TGTGCCAGCAGTGAGTGGACAGTGAATCAGCCCCAGCATTTT | CASSEWTVNQPQHF
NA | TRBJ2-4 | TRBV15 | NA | TGTGCCACCAGCAGAGATCTTAAAAACATTCAGTACTTC | CATSRDLKNIQYF
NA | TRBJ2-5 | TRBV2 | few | TGTGCCAGCAGCAGGGGGGAAGAGACCCAGTACTTC | CASSRGEETQYF
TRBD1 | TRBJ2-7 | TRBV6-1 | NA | TGTGCCAGCAGTGAAAGGGGACAGGGTCCGTACGAGCAGTACTTC | CASSERGQGPYEQYF
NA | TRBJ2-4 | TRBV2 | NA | TGTGCCAGCAGTGGACCCGGAGGCGCCAAAAACATTCAGTACTTC | CASSGPGGAKNIQYF
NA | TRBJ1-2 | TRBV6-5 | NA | TGTGCCAGCAGTTACGAGGGGCGCTTAGATGGCTACACCTTC | CASSYEGRLDGYTF
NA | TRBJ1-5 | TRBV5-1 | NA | TGCGCCAGCAGCTTCGACGGGGGCAATCAGCCCCAGCATTTT | CASSFDGGNQPQHF
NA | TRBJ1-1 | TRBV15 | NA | TGTGCCACCAGCGCGTTCAACCGGGGGGCCTTCTTT | CATSAFNRGAFF
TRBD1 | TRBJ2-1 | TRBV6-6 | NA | TGTGCCAGCAGACAAGGGACAGGGAGGGTATTGAATGAGCAGTTCTTC | CASRQGTGRVLNEQFF
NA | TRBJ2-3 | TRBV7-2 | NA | TGTGCCAGCAGTTATAGTATACGACTGACGGATACGCAGTATTTT | CASSYSIRLTDTQYF
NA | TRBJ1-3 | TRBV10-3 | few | TGTGCCATCAGTGATGTCCCGAACTCTGGAAACACCATATATTTT | CAISDVPNSGNTIYF
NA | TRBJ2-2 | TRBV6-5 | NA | TGTGCCAGCCCCTCCCGGGGGATTGGTTCCGGGGAGCTGTTTTTT | CASPSRGIGSGELFF
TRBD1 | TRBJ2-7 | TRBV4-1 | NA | TGCGCCAGCAGCCAGGACAGGGGCTACGAGCAGTACTTC | CASSQDRGYEQYF
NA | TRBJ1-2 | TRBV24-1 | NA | TGTGCCACCAGTGAGGGGAGGGACGGCTACACCTTC | CATSEGRDGYTF
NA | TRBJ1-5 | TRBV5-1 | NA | TGCGCCAGCAGCTTCCCCGGACAGTCCAATCAGCCCCAGCATTTT | CASSFPGQSNQPQHF
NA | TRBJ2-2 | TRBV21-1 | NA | TGTGCCAGCAGCAAAAACTGGGGGACTAGCGATACCACCGGGGAGCTGTTTTTT | CASSKNWGTSDTTGELFF
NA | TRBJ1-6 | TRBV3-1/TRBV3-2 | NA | TGTGCCAGCAGCCAAATTTATAATTCACCCCTCCACTTT | CASSQIYNSPLHF
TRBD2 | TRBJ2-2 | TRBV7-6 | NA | TGTGCCAGCAGCTTTCTAGCGGGGGTGCTAGGCGGGGAGCTGTTTTTT | CASSFLAGVLGGELFF
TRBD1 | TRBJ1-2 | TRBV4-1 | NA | TGCGCCAGCAGCCAGACCCCGACAGGGAACTATGGCTACACCTTC | CASSQTPTGNYGYTF
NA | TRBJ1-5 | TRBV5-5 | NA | TGTGCCAGCAGCTTGGGGGGAGGGGGTGACAATCAGCCCCAGCATTTT | CASSLGGGGDNQPQHF
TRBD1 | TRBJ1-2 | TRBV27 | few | TGTGCCAGCAGTTTACGACAGGGAGCCTATGGCTACACCTTC | CASSLRQGAYGYTF
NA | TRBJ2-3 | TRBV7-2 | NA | TGTGCCAGCAGCCTAGGTGGGGGGTTAGGGCCACTTGGTACGCAGTATTTT | CASSLGGGLGPLGTQYF
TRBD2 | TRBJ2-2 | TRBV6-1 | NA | TGTGCCAGCAGTGAAGAGGGGACTAGCGGGTGGGGGGAGCTGTTTTTT | CASSEEGTSGWGELFF
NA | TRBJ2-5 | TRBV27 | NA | TGTGCCAGCAGTTCCCCCCTAAAAGAGACCCAGTACTTC | CASSSPLKETQYF